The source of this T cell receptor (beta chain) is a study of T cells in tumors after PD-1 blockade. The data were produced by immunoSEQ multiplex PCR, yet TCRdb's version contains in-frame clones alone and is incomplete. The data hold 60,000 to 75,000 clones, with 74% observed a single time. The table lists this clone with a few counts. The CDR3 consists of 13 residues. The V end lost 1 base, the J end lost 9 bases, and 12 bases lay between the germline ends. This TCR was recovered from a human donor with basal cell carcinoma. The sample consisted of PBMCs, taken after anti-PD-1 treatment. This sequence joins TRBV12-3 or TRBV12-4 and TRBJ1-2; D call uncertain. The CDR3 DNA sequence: TGTGCCAGCAGTTTAGACGGACGCCTGCGCTACACCTTC. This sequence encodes CASSLDGRLRYTF.